This T cell receptor (beta chain) emerged from a study of T-cell reconstitution after alpha-beta-depleted transplantation in children. Germline-derived CDR1 and CDR2 are SGHTA and FQGNSA. Trimming left V 1 base short and J 2 bases short, with 13 bases between. The CDR3 has 16 amino acids. A TCRbeta library incorporating unique molecular identifiers was prepared. TCRdb recomputed calls from the PCR reads with MiXCR, one row per CDR3 protein. The sample carries some 300,000 distinct CDR3 sequences, about a tenth recorded once. The V and J genes are TRBV7-2 and TRBJ2-3, with D hard to call. The input for sequencing was PBMCs, taken before TCRalphabeta/CD19-depleted stem cell transplant. The clonotype was recovered from a boy in the first two years of life with acute myeloid leukemia, due to receive a stem cell transplant. This CDR3 reads CASSLVGGQSTDTQYF. CDR3 in DNA: TGTGCCAGCAGCTTAGTCGGTGGTCAATCCACAGATACGCAGTATTTT.